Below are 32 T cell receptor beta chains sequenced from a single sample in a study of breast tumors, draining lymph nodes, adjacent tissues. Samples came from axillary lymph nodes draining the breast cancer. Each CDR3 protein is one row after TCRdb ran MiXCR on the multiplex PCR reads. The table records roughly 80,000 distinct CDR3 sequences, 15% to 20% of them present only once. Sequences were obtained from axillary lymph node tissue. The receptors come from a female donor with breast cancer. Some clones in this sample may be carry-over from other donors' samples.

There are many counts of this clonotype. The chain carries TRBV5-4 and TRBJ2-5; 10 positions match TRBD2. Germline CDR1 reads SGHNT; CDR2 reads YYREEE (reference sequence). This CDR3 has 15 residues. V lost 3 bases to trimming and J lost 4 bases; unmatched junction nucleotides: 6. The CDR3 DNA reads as TGTGCCAGCAGCTCCCTAGCGGGAGAATTAGAGACCCAGTACTTC. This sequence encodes CASSSLAGELETQYF.

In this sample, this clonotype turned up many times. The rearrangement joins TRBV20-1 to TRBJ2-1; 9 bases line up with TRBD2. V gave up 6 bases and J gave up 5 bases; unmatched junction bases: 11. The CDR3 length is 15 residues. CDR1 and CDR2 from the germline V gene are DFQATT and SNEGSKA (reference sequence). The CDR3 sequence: CSATPGTSFNNEQFF. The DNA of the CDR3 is TGCAGTGCGACCCCCGGGACTAGCTTCAACAATGAGCAGTTCTTC.

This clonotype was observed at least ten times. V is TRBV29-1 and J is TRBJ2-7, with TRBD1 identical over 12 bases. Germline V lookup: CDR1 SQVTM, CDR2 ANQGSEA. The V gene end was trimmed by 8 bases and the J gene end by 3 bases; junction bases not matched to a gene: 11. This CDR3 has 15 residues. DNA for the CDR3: TGCAGCATATCTCCCGGGACAGGGGGCAACTACGAGCAGTACTTC. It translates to CSISPGTGGNYEQYF.

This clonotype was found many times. The CDR3 coding sequence is TGTGCCAGCAGTGAGATACTAGCGGCCTACAATGAGCAGTTCTTC. Protein sequence: CASSEILAAYNEQFF. V is TRBV2 and J is TRBJ2-1; TRBD2 matches at 8 bases. CDR1 and CDR2 (germline): SNHLY, FYNNEI. V trimming: 3 bases; J trimming: 2 bases; junction bases outside the gene matches: 3. The CDR3 loop spans 15 amino acids.

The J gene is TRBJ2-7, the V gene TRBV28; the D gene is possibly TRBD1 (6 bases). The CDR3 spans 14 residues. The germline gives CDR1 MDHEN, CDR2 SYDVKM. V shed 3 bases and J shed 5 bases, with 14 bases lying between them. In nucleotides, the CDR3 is TGTGCCAGCAGTTTCGCCGGGACAATCGACGAGCAGTACTTC. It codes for CASSFAGTIDEQYF.

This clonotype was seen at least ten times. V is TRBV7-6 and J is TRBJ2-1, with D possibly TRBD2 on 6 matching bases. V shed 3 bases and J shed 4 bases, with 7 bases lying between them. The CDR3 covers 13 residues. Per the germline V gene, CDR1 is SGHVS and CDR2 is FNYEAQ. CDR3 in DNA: TGTGCCAGCAGCTTTGGGACTTACAATGAGCAGTTCTTC. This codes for CASSFGTYNEQFF.

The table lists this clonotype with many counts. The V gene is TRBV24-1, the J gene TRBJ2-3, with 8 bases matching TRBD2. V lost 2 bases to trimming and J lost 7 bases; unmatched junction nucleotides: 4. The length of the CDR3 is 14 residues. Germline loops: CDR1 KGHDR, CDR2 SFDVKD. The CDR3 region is CATSDSSGSHTQYF. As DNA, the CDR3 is TGTGCCACCAGTGATTCAAGCGGGAGCCATACGCAGTATTTT.

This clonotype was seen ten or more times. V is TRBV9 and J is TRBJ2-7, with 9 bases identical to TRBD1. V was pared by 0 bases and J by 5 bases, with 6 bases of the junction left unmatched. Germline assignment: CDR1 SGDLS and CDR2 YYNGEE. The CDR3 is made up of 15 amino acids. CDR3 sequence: CASSVGYGQGNEQYF. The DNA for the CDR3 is TGTGCCAGCAGCGTAGGGTATGGACAGGGGAACGAGCAGTACTTC.

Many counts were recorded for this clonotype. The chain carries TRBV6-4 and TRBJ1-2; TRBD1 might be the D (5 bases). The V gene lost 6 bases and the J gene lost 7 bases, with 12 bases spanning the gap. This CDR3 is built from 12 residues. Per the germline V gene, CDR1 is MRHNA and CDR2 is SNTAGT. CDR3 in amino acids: CASSLSGSGYTF. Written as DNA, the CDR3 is TGTGCCAGCAGCCTCTCAGGGAGTGGCTACACCTTC.

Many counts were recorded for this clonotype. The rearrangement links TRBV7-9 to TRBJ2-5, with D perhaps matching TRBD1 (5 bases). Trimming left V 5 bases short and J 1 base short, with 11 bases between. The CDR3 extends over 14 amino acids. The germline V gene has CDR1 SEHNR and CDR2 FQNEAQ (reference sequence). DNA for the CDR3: TGTGCCAGCAGCCTTTCGACAGCCCAAGAGACCCAGTACTTC. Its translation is CASSLSTAQETQYF.

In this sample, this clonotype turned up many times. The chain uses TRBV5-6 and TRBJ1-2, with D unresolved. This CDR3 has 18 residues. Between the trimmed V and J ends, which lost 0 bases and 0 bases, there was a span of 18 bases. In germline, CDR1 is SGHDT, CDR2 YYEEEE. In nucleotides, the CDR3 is TGTGCCAGCAGCTTGGACGGACCCTTAAGCCTTACTAACTATGGCTACACCTTC. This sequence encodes CASSLDGPLSLTNYGYTF.

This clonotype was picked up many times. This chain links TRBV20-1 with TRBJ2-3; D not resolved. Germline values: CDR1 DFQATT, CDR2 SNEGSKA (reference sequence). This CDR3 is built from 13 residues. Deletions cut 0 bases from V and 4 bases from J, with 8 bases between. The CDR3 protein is CSAREPAPDTQYF. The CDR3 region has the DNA TGCAGTGCTAGAGAGCCCGCGCCAGATACGCAGTATTTT.

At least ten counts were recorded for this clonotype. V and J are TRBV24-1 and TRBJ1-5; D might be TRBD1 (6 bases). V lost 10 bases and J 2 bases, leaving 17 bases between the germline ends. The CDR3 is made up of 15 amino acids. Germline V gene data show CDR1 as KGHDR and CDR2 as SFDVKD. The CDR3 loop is CATGGRGVGNQPQHF. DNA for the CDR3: TGTGCCACAGGGGGTAGGGGAGTAGGCAATCAGCCCCAGCATTTT.

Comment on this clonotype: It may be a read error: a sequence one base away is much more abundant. The CDR3 DNA reads TGCAGCGTTTGGAGTGGGGCAAACCAAGAGACCCAGTACTTC. Amino acids: CSVWSGANQETQYF. The chain combines TRBV29-1 with TRBJ2-5; weak D call: TRBD1 (5 bases). The germline CDR1 and CDR2 sequences are SQVTM and ANQGSEA. V shed 5 bases and J shed 0 bases, with 13 bases lying between them. The CDR3 covers 14 residues. Complete variable domain (other parts from reference TRBV29-1 and TRBJ2-5): SAVISQKPSRDICQRGTSLTIQCQVDSQVTMMFWYRQQPGQSLTLIATANQGSEATYESGFVIDKFPISRPNLTFSTLTVSNMSPEDSSIYLCSVWSGANQETQYFGPGTRLLVL.

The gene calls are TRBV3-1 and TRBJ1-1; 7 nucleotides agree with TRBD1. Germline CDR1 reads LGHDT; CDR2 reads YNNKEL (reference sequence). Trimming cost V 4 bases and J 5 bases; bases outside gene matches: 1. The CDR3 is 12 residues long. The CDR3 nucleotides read TGTGCCAGCAGCCTCAGGGGGACTGAAGCTTTCTTT. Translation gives CASSLRGTEAFF.

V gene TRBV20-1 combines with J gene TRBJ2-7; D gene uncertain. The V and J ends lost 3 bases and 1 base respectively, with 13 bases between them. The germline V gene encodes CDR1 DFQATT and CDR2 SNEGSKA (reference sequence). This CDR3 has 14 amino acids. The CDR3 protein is CSASLSPFSYEQYF. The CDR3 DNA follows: TGCAGTGCTAGTTTATCCCCATTTTCCTACGAGCAGTACTTC.

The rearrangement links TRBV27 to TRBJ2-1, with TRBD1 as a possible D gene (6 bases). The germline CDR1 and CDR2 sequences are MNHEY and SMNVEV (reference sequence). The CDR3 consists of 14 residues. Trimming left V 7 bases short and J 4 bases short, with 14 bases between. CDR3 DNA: TGTGCCAGCACATCTTACCAGGGGTACAATGAGCAGTTCTTC. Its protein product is CASTSYQGYNEQFF.

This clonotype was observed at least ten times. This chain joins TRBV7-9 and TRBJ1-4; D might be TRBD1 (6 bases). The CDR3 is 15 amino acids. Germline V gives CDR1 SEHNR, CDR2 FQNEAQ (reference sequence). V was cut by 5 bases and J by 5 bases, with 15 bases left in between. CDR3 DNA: TGTGCCAGCAGCCCTACAGGGACGGGGAATGAAAAACTGTTTTTT. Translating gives CASSPTGTGNEKLFF.

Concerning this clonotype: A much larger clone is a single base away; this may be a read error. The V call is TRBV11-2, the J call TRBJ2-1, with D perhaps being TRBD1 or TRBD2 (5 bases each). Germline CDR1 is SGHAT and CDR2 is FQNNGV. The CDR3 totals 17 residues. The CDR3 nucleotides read TGTGCCAGCAGTCCGAGCGACTTCCGGGACGGCTACAATGAGCAGCTCTTC. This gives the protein CASSPSDFRDGYNEQLF.

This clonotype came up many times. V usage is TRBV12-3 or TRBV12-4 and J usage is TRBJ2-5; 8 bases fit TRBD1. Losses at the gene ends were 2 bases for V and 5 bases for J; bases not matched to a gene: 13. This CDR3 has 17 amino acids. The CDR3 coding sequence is TGTGCCAGCAGTTTATGGGAGAACAGGGGGATTCGGGAGACCCAGTACTTC. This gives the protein CASSLWENRGIRETQYF.

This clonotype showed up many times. CDR3 nucleotide sequence: TGTGCCAGCAGCTTAGGAGCGTTCCAAGAGACCCAGTACTTC. It is translated as CASSLGAFQETQYF. The genes are TRBV7-2 and TRBJ2-5; D remains unclear. The germline V gene encodes CDR1 SGHTA and CDR2 FQGNSA. V lost 1 base and J 1 base, leaving 7 bases between the germline ends. The CDR3 extends over 14 amino acids.

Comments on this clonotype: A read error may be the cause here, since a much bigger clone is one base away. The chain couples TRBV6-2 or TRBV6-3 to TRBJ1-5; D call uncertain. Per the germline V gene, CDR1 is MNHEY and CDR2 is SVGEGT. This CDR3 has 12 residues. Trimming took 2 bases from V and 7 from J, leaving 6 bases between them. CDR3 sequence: CASSYGVQPQHF. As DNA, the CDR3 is TGTGCCAGCAGTTACGGGGTCCAGCCCCAGCATTTT.

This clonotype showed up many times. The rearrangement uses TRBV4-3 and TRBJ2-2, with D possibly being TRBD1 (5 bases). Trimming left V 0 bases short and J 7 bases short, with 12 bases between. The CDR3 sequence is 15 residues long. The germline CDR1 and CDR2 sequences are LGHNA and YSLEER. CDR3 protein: CASSQDQGRFGELFF. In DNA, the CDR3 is TGCGCCAGCAGCCAAGATCAGGGCCGTTTCGGGGAGCTGTTTTTT.

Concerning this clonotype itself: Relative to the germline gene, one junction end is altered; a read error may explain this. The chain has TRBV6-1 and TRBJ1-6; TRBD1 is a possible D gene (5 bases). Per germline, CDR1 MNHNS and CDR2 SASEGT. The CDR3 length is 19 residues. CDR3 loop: CASSEANPPGSSYSSPLHF. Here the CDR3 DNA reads TGTGCCAGCAGTGAAGCAAATCCCCCAGGGAGCTCCTATAGTTCACCCCTCCACTTT.

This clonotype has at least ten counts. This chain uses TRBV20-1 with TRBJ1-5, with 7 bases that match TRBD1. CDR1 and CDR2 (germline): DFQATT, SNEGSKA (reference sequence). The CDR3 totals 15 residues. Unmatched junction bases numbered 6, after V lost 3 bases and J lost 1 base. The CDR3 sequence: CSASPQGGSNQPQHF. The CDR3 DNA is TGCAGTGCTAGCCCCCAGGGGGGAAGCAATCAGCCCCAGCATTTT.

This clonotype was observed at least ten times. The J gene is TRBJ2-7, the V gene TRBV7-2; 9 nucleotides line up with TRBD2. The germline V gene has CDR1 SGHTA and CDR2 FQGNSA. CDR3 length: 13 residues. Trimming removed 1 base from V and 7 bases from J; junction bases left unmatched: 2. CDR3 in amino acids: CASSLGGRGEQYF. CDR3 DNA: TGTGCCAGCAGCTTAGGCGGGAGGGGGGAGCAGTACTTC.

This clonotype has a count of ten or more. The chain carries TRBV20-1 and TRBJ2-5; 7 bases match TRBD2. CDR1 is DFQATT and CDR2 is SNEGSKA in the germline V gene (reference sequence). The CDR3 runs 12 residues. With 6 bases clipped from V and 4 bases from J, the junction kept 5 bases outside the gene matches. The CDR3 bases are TGCAGTGCCCTTGGACTAGGAGAGACCCAGTACTTC. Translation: CSALGLGETQYF.

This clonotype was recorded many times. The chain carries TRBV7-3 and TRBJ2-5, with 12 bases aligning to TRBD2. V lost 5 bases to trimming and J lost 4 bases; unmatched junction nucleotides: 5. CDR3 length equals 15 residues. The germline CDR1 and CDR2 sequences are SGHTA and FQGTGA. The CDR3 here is CASSTSGRTGETQYF. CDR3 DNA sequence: TGTGCCAGCAGCACTAGCGGGAGGACGGGAGAGACCCAGTACTTC.

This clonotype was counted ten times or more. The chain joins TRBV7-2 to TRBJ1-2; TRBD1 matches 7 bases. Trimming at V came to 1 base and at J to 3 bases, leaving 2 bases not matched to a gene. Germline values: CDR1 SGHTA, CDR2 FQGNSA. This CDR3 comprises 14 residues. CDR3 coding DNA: TGTGCCAGCAGCTTAGACAGGGGTTACTATGGCTACACCTTC. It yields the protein CASSLDRGYYGYTF. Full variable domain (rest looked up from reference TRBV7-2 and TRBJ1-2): GAGVSQSPSNKVTEKGKDVELRCDPISGHTALYWYRQSLGQGLEFLIYFQGNSAPDKSGLPSDRFSAERTGGSVSTLTIQRTQQEDSAVYLCASSLDRGYYGYTFGSGTRLTVV.

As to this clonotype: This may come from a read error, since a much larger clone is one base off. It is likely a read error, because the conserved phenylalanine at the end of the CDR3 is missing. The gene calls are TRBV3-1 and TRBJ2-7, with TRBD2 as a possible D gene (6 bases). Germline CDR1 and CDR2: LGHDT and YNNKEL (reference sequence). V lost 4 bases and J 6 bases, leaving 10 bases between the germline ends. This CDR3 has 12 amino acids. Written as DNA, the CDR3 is TGTGCCAGCAGCCGGATGGAGGGCGAGCAGTACCTC. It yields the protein CASSRMEGEQYL.

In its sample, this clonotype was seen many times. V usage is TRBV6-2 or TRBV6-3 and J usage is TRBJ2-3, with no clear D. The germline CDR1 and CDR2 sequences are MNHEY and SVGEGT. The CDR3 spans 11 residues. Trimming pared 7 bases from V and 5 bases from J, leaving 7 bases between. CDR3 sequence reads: CASTGLDTQYF. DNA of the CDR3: TGTGCCAGCACGGGCCTAGATACGCAGTATTTT.

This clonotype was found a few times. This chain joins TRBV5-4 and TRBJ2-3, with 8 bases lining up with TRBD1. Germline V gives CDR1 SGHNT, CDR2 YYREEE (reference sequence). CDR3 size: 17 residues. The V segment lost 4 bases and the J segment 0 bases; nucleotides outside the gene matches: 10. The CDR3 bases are TGTGCCAGCAGCCCAAGGGGACGGACAGGGAGCACAGATACGCAGTATTTT. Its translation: CASSPRGRTGSTDTQYF.